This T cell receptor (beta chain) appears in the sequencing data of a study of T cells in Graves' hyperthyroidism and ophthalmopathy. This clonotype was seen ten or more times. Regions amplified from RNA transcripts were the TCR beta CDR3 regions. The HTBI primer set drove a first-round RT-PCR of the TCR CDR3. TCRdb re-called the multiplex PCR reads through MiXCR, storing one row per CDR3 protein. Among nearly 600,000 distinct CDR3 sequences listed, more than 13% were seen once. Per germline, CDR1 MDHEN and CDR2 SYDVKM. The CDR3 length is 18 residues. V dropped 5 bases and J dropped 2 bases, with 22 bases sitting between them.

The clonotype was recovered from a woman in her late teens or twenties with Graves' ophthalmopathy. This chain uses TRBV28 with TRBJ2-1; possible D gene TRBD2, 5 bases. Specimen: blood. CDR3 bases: TGTGCCAGCAGTCTAACCGCGGGCAGGCACGACCCCTACAATGAGCAGTTCTTC. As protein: CASSLTAGRHDPYNEQFF. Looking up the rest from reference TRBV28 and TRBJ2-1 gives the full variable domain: DVKVTQSSRYLVKRTGEKVFLECVQDMDHENMFWYRQDPGLGLRLIYFSYDVKMKEKGDIPEGYSVSREKKERFSLILESASTNQTSMYLCASSLTAGRHDPYNEQFFGPGTRLTVL.